The sequence of this T cell receptor (beta chain) was determined in a study of follicular helper T cells after annual influenza vaccination. Whole-study results and caveats: Plasmablast frequency change correlated with clonality change in ICOS+CD38+ cTfh.

The CDR3 runs 16 residues. Germline CDR1 reads SGHAT; CDR2 reads FQNNGV. V dropped 0 bases and J dropped 6 bases, with 17 bases sitting between them. The time point: 2014-2015 season, pre-vaccination. In the case of this clone: Its specificity is unknown.

Sequencing was performed with immunoSEQ multiplex PCR; in TCRdb, only in-frame clones are kept and a portion is missing. This sample has about 11,000 clones; about 80% occur once, and the top ten carry 0.8% to 0.95%. This material consisted of CXCR5- memory CD4+ T cells sorted from blood, taken on the day of influenza vaccination. This TCR was sampled from an adult who received the influenza vaccine. The chain links TRBV11-2 to TRBJ2-5, with D possibly being TRBD2 (5 bases). As DNA, the CDR3 is TGTGCCAGCAGCTTAGATCCCGGCGGCAGCGGACAGACCCAGTACTTC. Translation gives CASSLDPGGSGQTQYF.